Each of the 30 T cell receptor beta chains below was sequenced from the same sample in a study of patients and donors after allogeneic stem cell transplantation. Each CDR3 protein gets one entry after TCRdb re-called the RT-PCR reads with MiXCR. The sample contains approximately 160,000 distinct CDR3 sequences, about 24% of which appear only once. Input material: blood, either unsorted or a sorted T cell fraction (not recorded which). The receptors shown here come from a human donor who was either an allogeneic HSCT recipient or a stem cell or donor lymphocyte infusion donor (not recorded which). It is not recorded whose cells these are; they may come from a transplant donor.

The CDR3, as DNA: TGTGCCAGCGTACCGGGACCCGACGGTCCTGAACAAGAGACCCAGTACTTC. Encoded protein: CASVPGPDGPEQETQYF. The V gene is TRBV18, the J gene TRBJ2-5, with D perhaps matching TRBD1 or TRBD2 (5 bases each). Germline CDR1 and CDR2: KGHSH and LQKENI. CDR3 length: 17 amino acids. Between the trimmed V and J ends, which lost 8 bases and 2 bases, there was a span of 24 bases.

The gene calls are TRBV20-1 and TRBJ2-1; possibly TRBD1 or TRBD2 for D (6 bases each). The CDR3 is made up of 15 amino acids. Trimming removed 0 bases from V and 4 bases from J, with 13 bases in between. The germline gives CDR1 DFQATT, CDR2 SNEGSKA (reference sequence). The CDR3 spells CSARDLRGLYNEQFF. CDR3 DNA sequence: TGCAGTGCTAGAGATCTTCGGGGGCTATACAATGAGCAGTTCTTC.

This clonotype has more than one count but fewer than ten. V usage is TRBV30 and J usage is TRBJ2-1; D is undetermined. Germline CDR1 is GTSNPN and CDR2 is SVGIG (reference sequence). V shed 5 bases and J shed 0 bases, with 17 bases lying between them. This CDR3 spans 16 amino acids. Here the CDR3 reads CAWGPRSPGSYNEQFF. CDR3 DNA sequence: TGTGCCTGGGGTCCAAGGAGCCCCGGCTCCTACAATGAGCAGTTCTTC.

J is TRBJ2-5 and V is TRBV28; tentative D call: TRBD1 (5 bases). V was cut by 10 bases and J by 1 base, with 16 bases left in between. CDR1 and CDR2 from the germline V gene are MDHEN and SYDVKM. The CDR3 has 14 residues. The CDR3: CATNPPDSQETQYF. The DNA of the CDR3 is TGTGCCACGAACCCCCCCGACAGCCAAGAGACCCAGTACTTC.

The chain employs TRBV25-1 and TRBJ2-7; D unclear. CDR1 and CDR2 from the germline V gene are MGHDK and SYGVNS. The CDR3 is 14 residues long. V lost 6 bases to trimming and J lost 4 bases, with 16 bases between them. CDR3 DNA: TGTGCCAGCAGCTCCAACGAAAAGATTTACGAGCAGTACTTC. This gives the protein CASSSNEKIYEQYF.

This clonotype was seen repeatedly, ten times or more. The chain employs TRBV7-2 and TRBJ1-1; no clear D gene. The CDR3 totals 14 residues. V shed 10 bases and J shed 1 base, with 16 bases lying between them. The germline V gene encodes CDR1 SGHTA and CDR2 FQGNSA. The CDR3 DNA sequence: TGTGCCACTGCACCTTGGGGAACGAACACTGAAGCTTTCTTT. It encodes CATAPWGTNTEAFF.

The rearrangement links TRBV7-2 to TRBJ2-5; no firm D call. There are 12 residues in the CDR3. Germline CDR1 and CDR2: SGHTA and FQGNSA. V was clipped by 1 base and J by 7 bases, with 7 bases between them. CDR3: CASSLGGGTQYF. CDR3 in DNA: TGTGCCAGCAGCTTAGGGGGTGGGACCCAGTACTTC.

In this sample, this clonotype turned up many times. This chain joins TRBV29-1 and TRBJ1-1; D possibly corresponds to TRBD1 (6 bases). Germline CDR1 SQVTM, CDR2 ANQGSEA. The CDR3 runs 12 residues. Trimming cost V 0 bases and J 7 bases, with 9 bases left between them. The DNA of the CDR3 is TGCAGCGTTGAAGATACAGGGATTGAAGCTTTCTTT. It specifies CSVEDTGIEAFF.

Only a few counts were recorded for this clonotype. This chain joins TRBV12-3 or TRBV12-4 and TRBJ1-2, with D hard to call. The V gene lost 7 bases and the J gene lost 8 bases, with 5 bases spanning the gap. This CDR3 is built from 9 residues. For the CDR3, the DNA is TGTGCCAGCAACCCGGGCTACACCTTC. Its translation: CASNPGYTF.

The chain uses TRBV4-2 and TRBJ2-7; D perhaps matches TRBD1 (6 bases). Germline V CDR1 and CDR2: LGHNA, YNFKEQ. Trimming stripped 0 bases from V and 0 bases from J, with 18 bases between. The CDR3 runs to 18 residues. The CDR3 reads CASSQDPPSGHISYEQYF. As DNA, the CDR3 is TGTGCCAGCAGCCAAGATCCCCCCTCGGGACACATCTCCTACGAGCAGTACTTC.

The V and J genes are TRBV5-1 and TRBJ1-1; D unresolved. This CDR3 comprises 16 residues. Per germline, CDR1 SGHRS and CDR2 YFSETQ. Trimming removed 0 bases at V and 4 bases at J, with 16 bases between. CDR3 nucleotides: TGCGCCAGCAGCTTGGTACTAAGATCGATCGGCACTGAAGCTTTCTTT. It codes for CASSLVLRSIGTEAFF.

A few counts support this clonotype. In DNA form, the CDR3 reads TGTGCCAGCAGACCAGGGACAGACCCGGGCTACACCTTC. Translated, it gives CASRPGTDPGYTF. The V and J genes are TRBV12-3 or TRBV12-4 and TRBJ1-2, with 7 bases that match TRBD1. The V gene end was trimmed by 6 bases and the J gene end by 8 bases; junction bases not matched to a gene: 9. The CDR3 sequence is 13 residues long.

This clonotype was detected a few times. V and J are TRBV7-2 and TRBJ1-2; D may be TRBD1 (6 bases). Germline V gene sequence: CDR1 SGHTA, CDR2 FQGNSA. The CDR3 is 13 residues long. The V gene lost 3 bases and the J gene lost 6 bases, with 11 bases spanning the gap. In nucleotides, the CDR3 is TGTGCCAGCAGCTTTCACAGGGATAATGGCTACACCTTC. Protein product: CASSFHRDNGYTF.

This chain connects TRBV5-1 to TRBJ1-6; a weak D match, TRBD1 (6 bases). The CDR3 is 14 amino acids. The V end lost 3 bases, the J end lost 7 bases, and 11 bases lay between the germline ends. Germline CDR1 and CDR2: SGHRS and YFSETQ. In DNA, the CDR3 is TGCGCCAGCAGCTGGGCGGGACAAAATTCACCCCTCCACTTT. Translating it yields CASSWAGQNSPLHF.

V is TRBV12-3 or TRBV12-4 and J is TRBJ2-1; 8 nucleotides align to TRBD2. The CDR3 length is 17 residues. V was clipped by 4 bases and J by 0 bases; unmatched bases: 8. CDR3 in DNA: TGTGCCAGCAGTTATAGCACTAGCGGAAGCTCCTACAATGAGCAGTTCTTC. Its protein product is CASSYSTSGSSYNEQFF.

The chain employs TRBV25-1 and TRBJ1-2, with no clear D. This CDR3 is built from 13 residues. Trimming shortened V by 6 bases and J by 8 bases, and 16 bases separated the two germline ends. Germline V gives CDR1 MGHDK, CDR2 SYGVNS. Here the CDR3 DNA reads TGTGCCAGCAGCGCCCCGGGAAACTGGGGCTACACCTTC. As protein: CASSAPGNWGYTF.

This clonotype was picked up a small number of times. This chain joins TRBV10-3 and TRBJ1-2; 8 positions agree with TRBD1. Per germline, CDR1 ENHRY and CDR2 SYGVKD. J gave up 3 bases and V 3 bases, and 3 bases lay outside the gene matches. The CDR3 extends over 14 amino acids. Here the CDR3 reads CAISDPGGDYGYTF. CDR3 bases: TGTGCCATCAGTGACCCAGGGGGCGACTATGGCTACACCTTC.

The chain uses TRBV27 and TRBJ1-3; 7 nucleotides align to TRBD1. The CDR3 sequence is 14 residues long. CDR1 is MNHEY, CDR2 SMNVEV, per germline (reference sequence). V was pared by 6 bases and J by 1 base, with 3 bases of the junction left unmatched. The CDR3 protein is CASSKQGSGNTIYF. The CDR3 DNA sequence: TGTGCCAGCAGCAAACAGGGGTCTGGAAACACCATATATTTT.

The V gene is TRBV27, the J gene TRBJ1-2, with 8 nucleotides matching TRBD1. CDR1 is MNHEY and CDR2 is SMNVEV in the germline V gene (reference sequence). The CDR3 covers 12 residues. With 5 bases clipped from V and 6 bases from J, the junction kept 2 bases outside the gene matches. In DNA, the CDR3 is TGTGCCAGCAGTCCGACAGGGGATGGCTACACCTTC. Amino acids: CASSPTGDGYTF.

V usage is TRBV3-1 and J usage is TRBJ1-1; the match to TRBD1 covers 9 bases. V dropped 4 bases and J dropped 9; count of bases not matched to a gene: 12. In germline, CDR1 is LGHDT, CDR2 YNNKEL (reference sequence). This CDR3 contains 15 residues. The CDR3 region is CASSPRGTGSNKAFF. CDR3 DNA sequence: TGTGCCAGCAGCCCCCGGGGGACAGGGAGTAATAAAGCTTTCTTT.

This sequence joins TRBV10-3 and TRBJ2-1, with 11 bases lining up with TRBD2. J was trimmed by 4 bases and V by 11 bases; bases with no gene match: 4. This CDR3 region has 13 residues. Germline V lookup: CDR1 ENHRY, CDR2 SYGVKD. The CDR3 reads CAATSGGYNEQFF. CDR3 DNA: TGTGCCGCCACTAGCGGGGGTTACAATGAGCAGTTCTTC.

This clonotype turned up a few times. This chain connects TRBV18 to TRBJ1-1; D is undetermined. V gave up 3 bases and J gave up 8 bases, with 13 bases separating them. This CDR3 is 13 amino acids long. CDR1 is KGHSH, CDR2 LQKENI, per germline. The CDR3 loop is CASSPDIQGEAFF. DNA for the CDR3: TGTGCCAGCTCACCTGACATCCAAGGGGAAGCTTTCTTT.

Only a few counts were recorded for this clonotype. This chain links TRBV5-1 with TRBJ2-1; D is unclear. Germline V gene data show CDR1 as SGHRS and CDR2 as YFSETQ. Trimming took off 6 bases at V and 4 bases at J, with 5 bases between the two ends. The CDR3 spans 11 residues. The DNA of the CDR3 is TGCGCCAGCAAGGGTTACAATGAGCAGTTCTTC. Translation gives CASKGYNEQFF.

This clonotype showed up just a few times. The V gene is TRBV7-9, the J gene TRBJ2-7; D is perhaps TRBD2 (5 bases). This CDR3 region has 14 residues. With 1 base removed from V and 6 bases from J, the gap between germline ends came to 13 bases. The germline V gene encodes CDR1 SEHNR and CDR2 FQNEAQ (reference sequence). The DNA for the CDR3 is TGTGCCAGCAGCTTAGAACTAGTAGCTTTCGAGCAGTACTTC. Protein sequence: CASSLELVAFEQYF.

This clonotype was counted a few times. This chain links TRBV5-1 with TRBJ2-4; either TRBD1 or TRBD2 may fit D (5 bases each). The CDR3 covers 17 residues. Trimming cost V 0 bases and J 1 base, with 14 bases left between them. Germline V gene sequence: CDR1 SGHRS, CDR2 YFSETQ. The CDR3 sequence: CASSLAGLGTAKNIQYF. The CDR3 nucleotides are TGCGCCAGCAGCTTGGCGGGTTTGGGGACCGCCAAAAACATTCAGTACTTC.

This clonotype was detected only a few times. This sequence joins TRBV29-1 and TRBJ1-4; weak D call: TRBD1 (6 bases). CDR3 length equals 13 residues. Germline V CDR1 and CDR2: SQVTM, ANQGSEA. Trimming removed 5 bases at V and 6 bases at J, with 13 bases between. The CDR3 protein is CSVILGTYEKLFF. DNA for the CDR3: TGCAGCGTTATTCTCGGGACATATGAAAAACTGTTTTTT.

This clonotype came up many times. The CDR3 region has the DNA TGTGCCAGCAGCCGTGACAGGTCTGGCTCCTATAATTCACCCCTCCACTTT. As protein: CASSRDRSGSYNSPLHF. This rearrangement joins TRBV6-6 to TRBJ1-6; D is possibly TRBD1 (6 bases). Trimming cost V 6 bases and J 0 bases, with 15 bases left between them. CDR3 size: 17 residues. Looked up from germline, CDR1 is MNHNY and CDR2 is SVGAGI (reference sequence).

At least ten counts were recorded for this clonotype. V gene TRBV29-1 combines with J gene TRBJ2-2, with D perhaps matching TRBD1 or TRBD2 (5 bases each). The CDR3 loop spans 13 amino acids. Deletions cut 7 bases from V and 0 bases from J, with 9 bases between. The V gene's germline CDR1 is SQVTM and CDR2 ANQGSEA. This CDR3 reads CSAMGANTGELFF. The CDR3, as DNA: TGCAGCGCAATGGGGGCGAACACCGGGGAGCTGTTTTTT.

This clonotype has only a few counts. The rearrangement joins TRBV5-1 to TRBJ2-7; D is possibly TRBD2 (5 bases). This CDR3 has 13 amino acids. Per germline, CDR1 SGHRS and CDR2 YFSETQ. V gave up 6 bases and J gave up 6 bases, with 16 bases separating them. The CDR3 sequence is CASTSGFGTEQYF. CDR3 coding DNA: TGCGCCAGCACGTCGGGGTTTGGCACCGAGCAGTACTTC.

This chain joins TRBV11-3 and TRBJ2-3, with 8 bases aligning to TRBD2. V lost 5 bases to trimming and J lost 6 bases; unmatched junction nucleotides: 16. This CDR3 is 17 amino acids long. In germline, CDR1 is SGHNT, CDR2 YENEEA. Written as DNA, the CDR3 is TGTGCCAGCAGCGGACCCCTCAAGCGGGAGAAAGCCGATACGCAGTATTTT. Residues: CASSGPLKREKADTQYF.